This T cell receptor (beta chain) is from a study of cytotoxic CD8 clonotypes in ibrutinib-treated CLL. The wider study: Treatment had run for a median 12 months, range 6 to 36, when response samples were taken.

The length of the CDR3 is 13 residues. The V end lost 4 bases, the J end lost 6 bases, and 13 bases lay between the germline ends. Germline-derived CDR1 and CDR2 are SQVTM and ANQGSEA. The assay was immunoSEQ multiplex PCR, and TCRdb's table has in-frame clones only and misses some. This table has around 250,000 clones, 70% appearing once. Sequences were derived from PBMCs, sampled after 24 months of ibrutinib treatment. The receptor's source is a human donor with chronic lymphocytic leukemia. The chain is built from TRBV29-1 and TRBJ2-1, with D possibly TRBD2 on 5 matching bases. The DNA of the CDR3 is TGCAGCGTTGTCTTCGGGAAGGGCAATGAGCAGTTCTTC. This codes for CSVVFGKGNEQFF.